Below, one T cell receptor beta chain is given with its context. The data were taken from a study of shared clonotypes between healthy human individuals. Germline V lookup: CDR1 SNHLY, CDR2 FYNNEI. Trimming took 6 bases from V and 1 from J; bases not matched to a gene: 7. This CDR3 is 15 amino acids long. Sorted-subset replicate PCRs used 200 ng DNA, approximately 27,000 T cell genomes. Clones were sequenced by immunoSEQ multiplex PCR, and TCRdb holds only the in-frame ones, with some missing. The sample carries 300,000 to 400,000 clones, 74% recorded once. Sequences were obtained from memory CD4+ T cells sorted from blood. Subset reported: CD45RA-negative fraction. The receptor comes from a man in his thirties or forties in good health. This chain connects TRBV2 to TRBJ2-3, with 7 bases aligning to TRBD1. The DNA of the CDR3 is TGTGCCAGCAGCGACAGGGTCGGGCGCACAGATACGCAGTATTTT. Protein: CASSDRVGRTDTQYF.